The 8 T cell receptor beta chains below all came from one sample that was sequenced in a study of blood T cell repertoires in COVID-19 (dated by TCRdb to between 2020 and 2021). The library was generated by the immunoSEQ multiplex PCR assay. TCRdb took this table from immuneACCESS and kept in-frame rearrangements with V and J called. Such tables lack part of the clones; where checked against another copy, unresolved V genes explain under half of the gap, and the rest is unexplained. The sample data list 300,000 to 350,000 clones, and 90% of these were observed just once. About 4% of the sample belongs to the ten largest clones. The specimen sequenced was PBMCs or T cells enriched from blood (not recorded which). Receptors were obtained from a woman aged 25-40 years who had been exposed to COVID-19.

V usage is TRBV18 and J usage is TRBJ2-3; 8 bases fit TRBD1. The J segment lost 4 bases and the V segment lost 3 bases, leaving 6 bases of the junction unmatched. The CDR3 loop spans 15 amino acids. Germline lookup yields CDR1 KGHSH and CDR2 LQKENI. In DNA, the CDR3 is TGTGCCAGCTCACCCGACAGGGGTTTCGCAGATACGCAGTATTTT. Translated: CASSPDRGFADTQYF.

This sequence joins TRBV25-1 and TRBJ2-7, with D maybe TRBD1 (5 bases). This CDR3 contains 13 residues. CDR1 MGHDK and CDR2 SYGVNS come from the germline V gene. Trimming shortened V by 2 bases and J by 3 bases, and 8 bases separated the two germline ends. CDR3 bases: TGTGCCAGCAGTGAAGGGGCCCGCTACGAGCAGTACTTC. Its translation is CASSEGARYEQYF.

V is TRBV2 and J is TRBJ1-6; no reliable D call. V lost 7 bases, J lost 0 bases, and 7 bases lay in between. From germline, CDR1 is SNHLY and CDR2 FYNNEI. The CDR3 length is 14 residues. The CDR3 loop reads CASTRSSYNSPLHF. Here the CDR3 DNA reads TGTGCCAGCACTCGGAGCTCCTATAATTCACCCCTCCACTTT. Based on the CDR3 plus reference TRBV2 and TRBJ1-6, the full variable domain is EPEVTQTPSHQVTQMGQEVILRCVPISNHLYFYWYRQILGQKVEFLVSFYNNEISEKSEIFDDQFSVERPDGSNFTLKIRSTKLEDSAMYFCASTRSSYNSPLHFGNGTRLTVT.

The chain links TRBV28 to TRBJ1-3; tentative D call: TRBD1 (6 bases). Germline lookup yields CDR1 MDHEN and CDR2 SYDVKM. Trimming stripped 5 bases from V and 2 bases from J, with 13 bases between. This CDR3 region has 15 residues. CDR3 DNA sequence: TGTGCCAGCAGTCTCTTTACAGGGACTGGAAACACCATATATTTT. Its translation is CASSLFTGTGNTIYF.

This chain connects TRBV7-6 to TRBJ1-1; a possible D gene is TRBD1 (5 bases). Germline CDR1 is SGHVS and CDR2 is FNYEAQ. The V gene lost 6 bases and the J gene lost 2 bases, with 13 bases spanning the gap. The length of the CDR3 is 14 residues. The CDR3 loop reads CASSSGQFNTEAFF. The CDR3 region has the DNA TGTGCCAGCAGTTCAGGGCAGTTCAACACTGAAGCTTTCTTT.

This chain uses TRBV5-1 with TRBJ2-7; 7 nucleotides agree with TRBD1. From germline, CDR1 is SGHRS and CDR2 YFSETQ. V dropped 0 bases and J dropped 5; count of bases not matched to a gene: 5. The CDR3 runs 14 residues. CDR3 nucleotides: TGCGCCAGCAGCTTGGTAGGAAGGGGGCACGAGCAGTACTTC. Amino acids: CASSLVGRGHEQYF. The full variable domain, in which reference TRBV5-1 and TRBJ2-7 provide the parts outside the CDR3, is KAGVTQTPRYLIKTRGQQVTLSCSPISGHRSVSWYQQTPGQGLQFLFEYFSETQRNKGNFPGRFSGRQFSNSRSEMNVSTLELGDSALYLCASSLVGRGHEQYFGPGTRLTVT.

The chain has TRBV2 and TRBJ2-1; 9 bases agree with TRBD1. V shed 8 bases, J shed 3 bases, and the junction held 2 bases outside the gene matches. This CDR3 spans 13 amino acids. The germline gives CDR1 SNHLY, CDR2 FYNNEI. In DNA form, the CDR3 reads TGTGCCAGCCGGGACAGGGTCTACAATGAGCAGTTCTTC. It codes for CASRDRVYNEQFF. Variable domain in full (rest from reference TRBV2 and TRBJ2-1): EPEVTQTPSHQVTQMGQEVILRCVPISNHLYFYWYRQILGQKVEFLVSFYNNEISEKSEIFDDQFSVERPDGSNFTLKIRSTKLEDSAMYFCASRDRVYNEQFFGPGTRLTVL.

The genes are TRBV18 and TRBJ1-2; D remains unclear. V lost 1 base, J lost 8 bases, and 20 bases lay in between. The CDR3 length is 16 residues. Germline-derived CDR1 and CDR2 are KGHSH and LQKENI. The CDR3 sequence: CASSPRYTRGTRGYTF. The CDR3 DNA reads as TGTGCCAGCTCACCACGTTATACGCGGGGTACTCGGGGCTACACCTTC.